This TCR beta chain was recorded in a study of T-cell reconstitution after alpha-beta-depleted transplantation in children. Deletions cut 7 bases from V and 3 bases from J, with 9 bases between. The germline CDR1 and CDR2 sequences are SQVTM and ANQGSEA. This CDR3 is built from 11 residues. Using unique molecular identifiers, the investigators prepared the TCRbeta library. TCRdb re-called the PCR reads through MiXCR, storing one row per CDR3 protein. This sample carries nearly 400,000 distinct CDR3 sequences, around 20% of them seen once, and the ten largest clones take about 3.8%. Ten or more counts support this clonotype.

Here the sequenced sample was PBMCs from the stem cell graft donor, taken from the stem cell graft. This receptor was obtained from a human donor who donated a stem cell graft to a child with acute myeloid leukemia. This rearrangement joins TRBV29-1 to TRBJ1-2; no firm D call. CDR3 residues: CSAREDYGYTF. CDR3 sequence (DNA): TGCAGCGCCCGGGAGGACTATGGCTACACCTTC.